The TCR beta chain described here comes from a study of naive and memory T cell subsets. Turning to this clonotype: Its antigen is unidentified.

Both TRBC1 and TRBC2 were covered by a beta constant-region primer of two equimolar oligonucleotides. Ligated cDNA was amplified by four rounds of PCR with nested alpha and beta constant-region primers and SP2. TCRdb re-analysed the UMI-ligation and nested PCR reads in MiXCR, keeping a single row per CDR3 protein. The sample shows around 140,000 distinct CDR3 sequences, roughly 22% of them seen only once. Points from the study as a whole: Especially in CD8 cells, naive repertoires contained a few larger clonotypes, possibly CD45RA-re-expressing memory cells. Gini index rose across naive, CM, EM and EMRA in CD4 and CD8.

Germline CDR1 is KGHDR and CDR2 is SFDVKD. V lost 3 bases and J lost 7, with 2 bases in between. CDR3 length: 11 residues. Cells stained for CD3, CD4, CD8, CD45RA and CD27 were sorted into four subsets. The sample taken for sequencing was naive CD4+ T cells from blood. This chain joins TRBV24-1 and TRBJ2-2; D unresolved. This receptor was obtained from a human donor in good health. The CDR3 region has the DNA TGTGCCACCAGTGATGTCGGGGAGCTGTTTTTT. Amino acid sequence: CATSDVGELFF.